This TCR beta chain was sequenced for a study of blood T cell repertoires in COVID-19. Study-level background: Whether acute or convalescent, the COVID-19 samples came from the United States, Italy and Spain.

Original processing notes: Amplification with reference gene primers provided the estimates of nucleated cell counts. Clones were sequenced by immunoSEQ multiplex PCR, and TCRdb holds only the in-frame ones, with some missing. Clonal size and the V and J genes are those of that table, whereas D and trimming came from the DNA. The sample lists some 110,000 clones, about 80% occurring once. Germline-derived CDR1 and CDR2 are SGHTA and FQGNSA. The CDR3 covers 16 residues. V was pared by 1 base and J by 4 bases, with 16 bases between. The sequenced sample was peripheral blood. The receptor was isolated from a man in his 60s with acute or convalescent COVID-19. The chain is built from TRBV7-2 and TRBJ1-2; no clear D gene. The chain's CDR3 is CASSLESGFASYGYTF. The CDR3 DNA reads TGTGCCAGCAGCTTAGAATCAGGCTTCGCCTCCTATGGCTACACCTTC.